This T cell receptor (beta chain) was recovered during a study of low-dose radiotherapy and immunotherapy resistance in tumors. V was cut by 1 base and J by 5 bases, with 5 bases left in between. There are 13 residues in the CDR3. Per germline, CDR1 LNHNV and CDR2 YYDKDF (reference sequence). This clonotype was seen ten or more times. The time point was: before trial treatment. TRAV- and TRBV-specific primers, spanning alpha and beta chains, primed first-strand cDNA. TCR amplification ran roughly 20 PCR cycles using constant-region and V-primer adapter primers. TCRdb reprocessed the reads with MiXCR, giving one entry per CDR3 protein. The sample contains approximately 90,000 distinct CDR3 sequences, roughly a sixth of which appear only once.

The source of this sequence is a male donor with prostate cancer. The material sequenced was PBMCs, taken before treatment. V gene TRBV15 combines with J gene TRBJ1-4; D uncertain. In nucleotides, the CDR3 is TGTGCCACCAGCAGAGCTCAAAATGAAAAACTGTTTTTT. Encoded protein: CATSRAQNEKLFF.